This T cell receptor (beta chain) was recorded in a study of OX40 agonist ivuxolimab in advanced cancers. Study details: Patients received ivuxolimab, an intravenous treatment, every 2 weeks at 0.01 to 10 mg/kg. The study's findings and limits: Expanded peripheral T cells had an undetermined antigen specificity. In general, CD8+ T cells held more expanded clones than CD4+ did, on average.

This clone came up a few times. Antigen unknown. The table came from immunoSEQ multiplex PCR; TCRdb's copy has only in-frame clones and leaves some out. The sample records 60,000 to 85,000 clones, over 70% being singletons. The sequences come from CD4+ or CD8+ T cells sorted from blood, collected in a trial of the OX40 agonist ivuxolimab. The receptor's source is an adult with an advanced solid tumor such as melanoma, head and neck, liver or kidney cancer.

The CDR3 region is CASSLIGAKNIQYF. CDR3 in DNA: TGTGCCAGCAGTTTGATCGGAGCCAAAAACATTCAGTACTTC. J is TRBJ2-4 and V is TRBV27; D not certain. This CDR3 comprises 14 residues. Trimming removed 3 bases from V and 0 bases from J, with 6 bases in between. Germline V lookup: CDR1 MNHEY, CDR2 SMNVEV (reference sequence).